The 15 T cell receptor beta chains listed next were all sequenced from one sample in a study of blood T cell repertoires in COVID-19. Method: immunoSEQ multiplex PCR; TCRdb's copy keeps in-frame clones and lacks some. The sample records some 30,000 clones, 85% to 90% being singletons. Sequenced sample: peripheral blood. These receptors were obtained from an elderly man with acute or convalescent COVID-19.

The chain couples TRBV28 to TRBJ1-5, with 8 nucleotides matching TRBD1. This CDR3 is built from 14 residues. Germline-derived CDR1 and CDR2 are MDHEN and SYDVKM. V lost 4 bases to trimming and J lost 9 bases; unmatched junction nucleotides: 8. This CDR3 reads CASSSGQGKLPQHF. The CDR3 nucleotides read TGTGCCAGCAGTTCCGGACAGGGTAAGCTGCCCCAGCATTTT.

The rearrangement uses TRBV2 and TRBJ2-3; TRBD2 aligns across 14 bases. This CDR3 has 17 amino acids. J gave up 3 bases and V 3 bases, and 5 bases lay outside the gene matches. The germline V gene encodes CDR1 SNHLY and CDR2 FYNNEI. The CDR3 loop reads CASSDLGTSGRTDTQYF. The CDR3 DNA is TGTGCCAGCAGTGACCTGGGGACTAGCGGGAGAACAGATACGCAGTATTTT.

The chain employs TRBV19 and TRBJ1-4, with D hard to call. Per the germline V gene, CDR1 is LNHDA and CDR2 is SQIVND (reference sequence). The germline V and J ends were trimmed by 7 bases and 0 bases, with 6 bases remaining between them. There are 13 residues in the CDR3. For the CDR3, the DNA is TGTGCCAGTATTGGAGCAACTAATGAAAAACTGTTTTTT. Translated: CASIGATNEKLFF.

The CDR3 loop is CASSFSGFQPQHF. The DNA of the CDR3 is TGTGCCAGCAGCTTCTCAGGTTTTCAGCCCCAGCATTTT. The chain combines TRBV11-2 with TRBJ1-5; D is undetermined. CDR1 and CDR2 from the germline V gene are SGHAT and FQNNGV. Trimming pared 3 bases from V and 6 bases from J, leaving 9 bases between. The CDR3 has 13 amino acids.

The J gene is TRBJ2-4, the V gene TRBV3-1 (or the pseudogene TRBV3-2); the match to TRBD2 covers 10 bases. The CDR3 consists of 18 residues. J was trimmed by 6 bases and V by 1 base; bases with no gene match: 12. Per the germline V gene, CDR1 is LGHDT and CDR2 is YNNKEL (reference sequence). This CDR3 reads CASSQALQLAGVRNIQYF. In DNA form, the CDR3 reads TGTGCCAGCAGCCAAGCGCTTCAGCTAGCGGGAGTTAGAAACATTCAGTACTTC.

The chain combines TRBV10-3 with TRBJ2-2; 7 nucleotides match TRBD1. This CDR3 has 14 amino acids. J gave up 4 bases and V 8 bases, and 7 bases lay outside the gene matches. Germline V gene sequence: CDR1 ENHRY, CDR2 SYGVKD. CDR3 coding DNA: TGTGCCATCCAGGGACAGCCAACCACCGGGGAGCTGTTTTTT. Its protein product is CAIQGQPTTGELFF.

The sample holds one count of this clone. The genes are TRBV9 and TRBJ1-4; a weak D match, TRBD1 (5 bases). Trimming cost V 4 bases and J 8 bases, with 15 bases left between them. Germline CDR1 is SGDLS and CDR2 is YYNGEE. The CDR3 is 14 residues long. CDR3 in amino acids: CASSRGQGGEKLFF. For the CDR3, the DNA is TGTGCCAGCAGCCGTGGGCAGGGCGGAGAAAAACTGTTTTTT.

This sequence joins TRBV2 and TRBJ1-2; 8 bases align to TRBD1. The CDR3 totals 13 residues. Germline-derived CDR1 and CDR2 are SNHLY and FYNNEI. Germline trimming cut 6 bases from V and 5 bases from J; bases unmatched to any gene: 5. The CDR3 here is CASSQQGGYGYTF. In DNA, the CDR3 is TGTGCCAGCAGCCAACAGGGGGGGTATGGCTACACCTTC.

The chain couples TRBV4-2 to TRBJ2-7; the match to TRBD2 covers 10 bases. CDR3 size: 15 residues. The V and J ends lost 1 base and 5 bases, in that order; junction bases with no gene match: 5. Germline lookup yields CDR1 LGHNA and CDR2 YNFKEQ. CDR3 loop: CASSQALGLANEQYF. The DNA for the CDR3 is TGTGCCAGCAGCCAAGCCCTGGGACTAGCGAACGAGCAGTACTTC.

This clone was seen once. The chain employs TRBV28 and TRBJ2-4; TRBD2 is a possible D gene (6 bases). The length of the CDR3 is 19 residues. Per germline, CDR1 MDHEN and CDR2 SYDVKM. Trimming took 5 bases from V and 0 from J, leaving 23 bases between them. This chain's CDR3 is CASSPPPDWRDLAKNIQYF. CDR3 DNA sequence: TGTGCCAGCAGTCCCCCTCCCGATTGGCGGGACCTAGCCAAAAACATTCAGTACTTC.

The rearrangement joins TRBV7-2 to TRBJ2-5; D is undetermined. V gave up 1 base and J gave up 5 bases, with 14 bases separating them. This CDR3 region has 15 residues. CDR1 SGHTA and CDR2 FQGNSA come from the germline V gene. CDR3 DNA: TGTGCCAGCAGCTTAGGAGGTTCAAGCGTGGAGACCCAGTACTTC. Residues: CASSLGGSSVETQYF.

The chain carries TRBV5-1 and TRBJ2-7; 9 bases line up with TRBD1. The germline gives CDR1 SGHRS, CDR2 YFSETQ. Unmatched junction bases numbered 6, after V lost 2 bases and J lost 3 bases. The CDR3 has 15 residues. The DNA for the CDR3 is TGCGCCAGCAGCTTACAGGGGGCGACGATCTACGAGCAGTACTTC. This gives the protein CASSLQGATIYEQYF.

The chain uses TRBV18 and TRBJ2-5; weak D call: TRBD1 (6 bases). From germline, CDR1 is KGHSH and CDR2 LQKENI. This CDR3 is 14 amino acids long. V dropped 4 bases and J dropped 2 bases, with 11 bases sitting between them. The CDR3 DNA sequence: TGTGCCAGCTCACTACAGGGTCAACAAGAGACCCAGTACTTC. Its protein is CASSLQGQQETQYF.

The chain joins TRBV11-3 to TRBJ2-5; D is possibly TRBD1 (7 bases). V was trimmed by 3 bases and J by 5 bases, leaving 10 bases between them. CDR1 is SGHNT and CDR2 is YENEEA in the germline V gene. This CDR3 comprises 13 residues. The CDR3 sequence is CASSFRGRETQYF. Written as DNA, the CDR3 is TGTGCCAGCAGCTTCAGGGGGAGGGAGACCCAGTACTTC.

The rearrangement links TRBV19 to TRBJ2-7; 7 bases fit TRBD2. Germline CDR1 is LNHDA and CDR2 is SQIVND (reference sequence). Trimming cost V 6 bases and J 5 bases; bases outside gene matches: 10. The CDR3 contains 14 residues. In DNA, the CDR3 is TGTGCCAGTAGGCCTCGGGGAGGGGTCCACGAGCAGTACTTC. Protein: CASRPRGGVHEQYF.